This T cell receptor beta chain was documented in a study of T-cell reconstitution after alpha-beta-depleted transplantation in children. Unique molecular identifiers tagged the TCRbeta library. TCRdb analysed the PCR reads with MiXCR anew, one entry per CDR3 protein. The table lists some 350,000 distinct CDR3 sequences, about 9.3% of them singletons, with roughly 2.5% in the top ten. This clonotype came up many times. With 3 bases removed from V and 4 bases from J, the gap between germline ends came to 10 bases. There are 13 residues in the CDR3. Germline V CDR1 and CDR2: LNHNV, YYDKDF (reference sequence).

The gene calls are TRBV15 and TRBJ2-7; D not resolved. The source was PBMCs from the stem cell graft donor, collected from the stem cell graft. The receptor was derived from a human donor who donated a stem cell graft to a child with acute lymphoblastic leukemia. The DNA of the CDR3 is TGTGCCACCAGCAGGAACCCTACGTACGAGCAGTACTTC. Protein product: CATSRNPTYEQYF.